This T cell receptor beta chain was profiled in a study of OX40 agonist ivuxolimab in advanced cancers. At the level of the study: At doses from 0.01 to 10 mg/kg, patients were given intravenous ivuxolimab every 2 weeks. Whole-study findings and limits: Clonal expansion by week 6 occurred in CD4+ and CD8+ blood T cells (at 0.1 to 3.0 mg/kg).

No patient had autoimmune disease or received systemic immunosuppression. At cycle 4 day 1, cycle 7 day 1, and baseline, blood was sampled. Germline V gene data show CDR1 as LGHNA and CDR2 as YSLEER. This CDR3 comprises 15 residues. V was cut by 0 bases and J by 5 bases, with 14 bases left in between. Some clones are missing from TCRdb's copy, which holds only in-frame ones; the method was immunoSEQ multiplex PCR. The sample consists of 11,000 to 15,000 clones, about 81% of them appearing once. This clone showed up just a few times. The antigen remains unidentified. The TCR was taken from an adult with an advanced solid tumor such as melanoma, head and neck, liver or kidney cancer. Sample: CD4+ or CD8+ T cells sorted from blood, taken in a trial of the OX40 agonist ivuxolimab. The chain joins TRBV4-3 to TRBJ2-7; the D call may be TRBD1 or TRBD2 (5 bases each). CDR3 in amino acids: CASSQDGDQIDEQYF. CDR3 nucleotides: TGCGCCAGCAGCCAAGACGGGGACCAGATCGACGAGCAGTACTTC.